These 17 T cell receptor beta chains originate from one sample sequenced in a study of T-cell memory formation after mild COVID-19. TCRdb recomputed calls from the 5' RACE reads with MiXCR, one row per CDR3 protein. The sample holds approximately 150,000 distinct CDR3 sequences, about 14% seen once. Sequences were obtained from PBMCs or a T cell subset sorted from them (not recorded which). These receptors came from an adult woman who had mild COVID-19 (a few samples of this study predate the infection). Cell type and time point are not known.

This clonotype was observed a few times. The chain is built from TRBV27 and TRBJ1-2; TRBD1 is a possible D gene (6 bases). The CDR3 consists of 15 residues. Trimming left V 5 bases short and J 4 bases short, with 17 bases between. Germline-derived CDR1 and CDR2 are MNHEY and SMNVEV (reference sequence). In DNA form, the CDR3 reads TGTGCCAGCAGTCCCGCAGTCAGGGGTACCTATGGCTACACCTTC. This translates into CASSPAVRGTYGYTF.

In its sample, this clonotype was seen a few times. The chain carries TRBV7-9 and TRBJ1-2; D is undetermined. The CDR3 runs 14 residues. V lost 4 bases, J lost 4 bases, and 13 bases lay in between. Germline assignment: CDR1 SEHNR and CDR2 FQNEAQ (reference sequence). The CDR3 protein is CASSSQRVGYGYTF. The CDR3 DNA reads TGTGCCAGCAGCTCCCAGCGGGTGGGCTATGGCTACACCTTC.

This clonotype was found a few times. This chain joins TRBV30 and TRBJ1-2, with D possibly TRBD1 on 5 matching bases. The CDR3 consists of 14 residues. The V end was cut by 1 base, the J end by 2 bases, with 11 bases between. Germline V gene sequence: CDR1 GTSNPN, CDR2 SVGIG (reference sequence). This CDR3 is CAWSGGAGNYGYTF. The CDR3, as DNA: TGTGCCTGGAGTGGAGGGGCAGGGAACTATGGCTACACCTTC.

This clonotype appeared many times. The chain uses TRBV11-2 and TRBJ1-1; maybe TRBD1 (5 bases). V gave up 0 bases and J gave up 1 base, with 9 bases separating them. CDR3 length: 15 residues. Germline lookup yields CDR1 SGHAT and CDR2 FQNNGV. Here the CDR3 reads CASSLDRRGNTEAFF. The CDR3 DNA is TGTGCCAGCAGCTTAGATCGTAGGGGGAACACTGAAGCTTTCTTT.

This rearrangement joins TRBV7-9 to TRBJ2-1, with 10 bases identical to TRBD1. The germline V gene has CDR1 SEHNR and CDR2 FQNEAQ (reference sequence). The CDR3 is 16 amino acids. Unmatched junction bases numbered 5, after V lost 1 base and J lost 5 bases. The CDR3 here is CASSLGWDRGHNEQFF. In DNA form, the CDR3 reads TGTGCCAGCAGCTTAGGCTGGGACAGGGGTCACAATGAGCAGTTCTTC.

This clonotype appeared a few times. The chain is built from TRBV6-1 and TRBJ2-2; D not resolved. Germline V gene lookup returns CDR1 MNHNS and CDR2 SASEGT. V lost 4 bases and J 6 bases, leaving 12 bases between the germline ends. The CDR3 extends over 14 amino acids. The CDR3 nucleotides are TGTGCCAGCAGTGTTAGGCCGGACGCCGGGGAGCTGTTTTTT. This codes for CASSVRPDAGELFF.

The J gene is TRBJ2-3, the V gene TRBV4-2; no clear D. Per the germline V gene, CDR1 is LGHNA and CDR2 is YNFKEQ. Between the trimmed V and J ends, which lost 0 bases and 4 bases, there was a span of 5 bases. CDR3 length: 13 residues. CDR3 loop: CASSQDPPDTQYF. CDR3 in DNA: TGTGCCAGCAGCCAAGATCCGCCAGATACGCAGTATTTT.

Of note for this clonotype: One end of the junction varies from germline; a read error may be responsible. The chain carries TRBV20-1 and TRBJ1-1; 9 bases match TRBD1. The CDR3 consists of 14 residues. Germline-derived CDR1 and CDR2 are DFQATT and SNEGSKA (reference sequence). CDR3 sequence (DNA): TGCAGTGCTAGGACAGGGGGTTTGAAGACTGAAGCTTTCTTT. Protein: CSARTGGLKTEAFF.

This clonotype has a count of ten or more. The CDR3, as DNA: TGTGCCAGCAGTGGGGGGAAAAGTGGGTACGAGCAGTACTTC. Protein sequence: CASSGGKSGYEQYF. This chain joins TRBV2 and TRBJ2-7; possibly TRBD1 or TRBD2 for D (5 bases each). With 4 bases removed from V and 4 bases from J, the gap between germline ends came to 14 bases. CDR1 and CDR2 (germline): SNHLY, FYNNEI. This CDR3 is built from 14 residues.

V and J are TRBV5-1 and TRBJ1-1; no reliable D call. This CDR3 is built from 15 residues. From germline, CDR1 is SGHRS and CDR2 YFSETQ. V lost 4 bases and J lost 0, with 13 bases in between. CDR3 in amino acids: CASSPSGRLNTEAFF. The CDR3 region has the DNA TGCGCCAGCAGCCCCAGCGGCAGGTTGAACACTGAAGCTTTCTTT.

The CDR3 here is CASSQEERNTEAFF. The CDR3 DNA is TGTGCCAGCAGCCAAGAGGAGAGGAACACTGAAGCTTTCTTT. The chain employs TRBV14 and TRBJ1-1; D gene uncertain. Trimming shortened V by 0 bases and J by 1 base, and 6 bases separated the two germline ends. CDR1 is SGHDN, CDR2 FVKESK, per germline. The CDR3 covers 14 residues.

The V call is TRBV12-3 or TRBV12-4, the J call TRBJ2-1, with a possible D match to TRBD1 (6 bases). V was pared by 4 bases and J by 13 bases, with 20 bases between. The CDR3 has 14 amino acids. CDR3 region: CASSSQGNGFGQFF. CDR3 sequence (DNA): TGTGCCAGCAGTTCGCAGGGGAATGGCTTTGGACAGTTCTTC.

The rearrangement joins TRBV7-9 to TRBJ1-2, with D possibly being TRBD1 (6 bases). V was clipped by 5 bases and J by 8 bases, with 15 bases between them. The V gene's germline CDR1 is SEHNR and CDR2 FQNEAQ (reference sequence). The length of the CDR3 is 13 residues. The CDR3 DNA reads TGTGCCAGCAGCGAGACAGGACCTTGGGGCTACACCTTC. Residues: CASSETGPWGYTF.

The rearrangement links TRBV15 to TRBJ2-3; D remains ambiguous. CDR3 size: 17 residues. V was cut by 0 bases and J by 0 bases, with 13 bases left in between. Germline CDR1 reads LNHNV; CDR2 reads YYDKDF (reference sequence). CDR3 in amino acids: CATSRDPMWSSTDTQYF. CDR3 nucleotide sequence: TGTGCCACCAGCAGAGATCCTATGTGGTCTAGCACAGATACGCAGTATTTT. Full variable domain (missing parts from reference TRBV15 and TRBJ2-3): DAMVIQNPRYQVTQFGKPVTLSCSQTLNHNVMYWYQQKSSQAPKLLFHYYDKDFNNEADTPDNFQSRRPNTSFCFLDIRSPGLGDTAMYLCATSRDPMWSSTDTQYFGPGTRLTVL.

This clonotype has ten or more counts. The rearrangement uses TRBV7-7 and TRBJ2-5; 11 nucleotides agree with TRBD1. The J segment lost 5 bases and the V segment lost 5 bases, leaving 1 base of the junction unmatched. Looked up from germline, CDR1 is SSHAT and CDR2 is FNYEAQ (reference sequence). The CDR3 has 13 residues. The CDR3 nucleotides are TGTGCCAGCAGCCGGGACAGGGGGGAGACCCAGTACTTC. Protein product: CASSRDRGETQYF.

The rearrangement uses TRBV7-3 and TRBJ2-1; D may match TRBD1 or TRBD2 (5 bases each). Trimming removed 7 bases at V and 0 bases at J, with 16 bases between. This CDR3 is 16 amino acids long. Germline V gene data show CDR1 as SGHTA and CDR2 as FQGTGA. CDR3 sequence: CASNIPPGSSYNEQFF. The CDR3 DNA sequence: TGTGCCAGCAACATCCCGCCAGGGAGCTCCTACAATGAGCAGTTCTTC. The full variable domain, completed using reference TRBV7-3 and TRBJ2-1, is GAGVSQTPSNKVTEKGKYVELRCDPISGHTALYWYRQSLGQGPEFLIYFQGTGAADDSGLPNDRFFAVRPEGSVSTLKIQRTERGDSAVYLCASNIPPGSSYNEQFFGPGTRLTVL.

V is TRBV7-9 and J is TRBJ2-7; D may match TRBD1 or TRBD2 (5 bases each). V lost 0 bases to trimming and J lost 6 bases, with 6 bases between them. Germline V gene sequence: CDR1 SEHNR, CDR2 FQNEAQ (reference sequence). CDR3 size: 12 residues. In DNA, the CDR3 is TGTGCCAGCAGCTTAGCAGGGACCGAGCAGTACTTC. As protein: CASSLAGTEQYF.